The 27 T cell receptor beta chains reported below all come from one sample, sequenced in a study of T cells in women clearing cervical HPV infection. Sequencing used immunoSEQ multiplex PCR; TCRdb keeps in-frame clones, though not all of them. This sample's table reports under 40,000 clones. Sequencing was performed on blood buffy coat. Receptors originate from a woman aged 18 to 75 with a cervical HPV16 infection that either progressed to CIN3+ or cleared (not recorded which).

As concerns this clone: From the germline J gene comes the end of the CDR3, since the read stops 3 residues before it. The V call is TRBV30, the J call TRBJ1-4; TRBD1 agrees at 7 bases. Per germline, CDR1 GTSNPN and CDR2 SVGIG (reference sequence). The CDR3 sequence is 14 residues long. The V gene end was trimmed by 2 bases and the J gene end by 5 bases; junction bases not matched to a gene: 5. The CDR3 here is CAWSPTGVNEKLFF. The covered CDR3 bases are TGTGCCTGGAGTCCTACAGGGGTCAATGAAAAA.

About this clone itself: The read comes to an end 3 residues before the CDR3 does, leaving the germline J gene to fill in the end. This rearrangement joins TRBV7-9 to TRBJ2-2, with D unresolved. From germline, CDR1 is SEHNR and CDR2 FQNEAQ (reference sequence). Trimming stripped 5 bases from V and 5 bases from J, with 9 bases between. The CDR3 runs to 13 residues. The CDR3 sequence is CASSPLRTGELFF. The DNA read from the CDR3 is TGTGCCAGCAGCCCCCTGAGGACCGGGGAG.

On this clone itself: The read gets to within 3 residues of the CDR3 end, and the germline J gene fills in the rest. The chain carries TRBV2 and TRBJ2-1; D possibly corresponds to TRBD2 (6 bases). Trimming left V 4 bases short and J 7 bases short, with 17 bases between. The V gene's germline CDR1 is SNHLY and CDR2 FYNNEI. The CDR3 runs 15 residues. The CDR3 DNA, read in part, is TGTGCCAGCAGTGTGGACGCGGGTGGAGGGAATGAG. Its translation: CASSVDAGGGNE. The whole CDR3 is CASSVDAGGGNEQFF.

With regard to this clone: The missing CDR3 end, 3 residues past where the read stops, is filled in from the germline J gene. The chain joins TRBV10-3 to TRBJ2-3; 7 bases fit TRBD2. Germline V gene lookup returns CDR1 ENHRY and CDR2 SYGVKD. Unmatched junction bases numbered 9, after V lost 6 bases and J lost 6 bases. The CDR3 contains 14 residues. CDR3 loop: CAIRTTLADDTQYF. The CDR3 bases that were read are TGTGCCATCAGGACCACCCTAGCGGATGATACG.

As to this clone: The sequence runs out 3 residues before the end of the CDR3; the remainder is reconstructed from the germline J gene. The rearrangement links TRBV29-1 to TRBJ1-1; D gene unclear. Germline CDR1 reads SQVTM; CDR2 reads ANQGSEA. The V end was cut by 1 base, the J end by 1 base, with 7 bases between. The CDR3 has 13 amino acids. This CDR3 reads CSVEGRQNTEAFF. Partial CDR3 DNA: TGCAGCGTTGAAGGAAGGCAGAACACTGAA.

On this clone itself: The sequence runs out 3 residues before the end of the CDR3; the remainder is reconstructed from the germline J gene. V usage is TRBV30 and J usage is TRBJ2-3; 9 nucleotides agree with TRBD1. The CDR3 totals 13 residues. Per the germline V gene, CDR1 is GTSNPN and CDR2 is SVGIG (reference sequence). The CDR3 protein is CAWSGDRDQPQYF. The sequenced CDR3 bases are TGTGCCTGGAGTGGGGACAGGGACCAGCCG.

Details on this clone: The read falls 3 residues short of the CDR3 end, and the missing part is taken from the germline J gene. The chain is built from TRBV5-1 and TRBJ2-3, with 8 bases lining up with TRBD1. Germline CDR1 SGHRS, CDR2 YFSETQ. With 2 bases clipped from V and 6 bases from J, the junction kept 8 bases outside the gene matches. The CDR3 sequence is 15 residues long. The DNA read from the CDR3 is TGCGCCAGCAGCTTTTTAGGACAGGGTCCGGATACG. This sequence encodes CASSFLGQGPDT. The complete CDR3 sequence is CASSFLGQGPDTQYF.

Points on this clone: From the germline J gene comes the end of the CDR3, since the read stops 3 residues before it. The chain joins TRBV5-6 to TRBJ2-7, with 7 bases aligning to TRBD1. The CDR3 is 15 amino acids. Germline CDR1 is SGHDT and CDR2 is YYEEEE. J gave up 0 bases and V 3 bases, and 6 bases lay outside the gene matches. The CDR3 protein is CASSSYTGASYEQYF. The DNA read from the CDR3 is TGTGCCAGCAGCTCCTACACAGGGGCCTCCTACGAG. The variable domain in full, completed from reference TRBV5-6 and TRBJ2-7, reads DAGVTQSPTHLIKTRGQQVTLRCSPKSGHDTVSWYQQALGQGPQFIFQYYEEEERQRGNFPDRFSGHQFPNYSSELNVNALLLGDSALYLCASSSYTGASYEQYFGPGTRLTVT.

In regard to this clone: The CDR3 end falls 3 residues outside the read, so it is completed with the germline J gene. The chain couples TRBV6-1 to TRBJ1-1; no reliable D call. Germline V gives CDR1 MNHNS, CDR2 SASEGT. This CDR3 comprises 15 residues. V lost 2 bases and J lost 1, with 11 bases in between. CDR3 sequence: CASSEIGRGNTEAFF. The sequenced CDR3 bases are TGTGCCAGCAGTGAAATCGGGCGGGGGAACACTGAA.

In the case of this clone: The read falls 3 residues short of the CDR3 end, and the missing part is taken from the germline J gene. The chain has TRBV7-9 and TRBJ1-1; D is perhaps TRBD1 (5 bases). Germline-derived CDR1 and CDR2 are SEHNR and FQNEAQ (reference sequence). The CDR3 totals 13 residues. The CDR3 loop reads CASRRDYQETAFF. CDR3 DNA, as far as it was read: TGTGCCAGCAGGAGGGACTACCAAGAGACA.

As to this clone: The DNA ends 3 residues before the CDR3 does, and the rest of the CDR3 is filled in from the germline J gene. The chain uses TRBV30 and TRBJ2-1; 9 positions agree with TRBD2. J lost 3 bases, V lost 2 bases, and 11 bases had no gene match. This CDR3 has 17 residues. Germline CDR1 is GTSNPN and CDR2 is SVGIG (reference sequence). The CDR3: CAWSSSGSGSLYNEQFF. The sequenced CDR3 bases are TGTGCCTGGAGTAGTAGCGGGAGTGGATCACTCTACAATGAG.

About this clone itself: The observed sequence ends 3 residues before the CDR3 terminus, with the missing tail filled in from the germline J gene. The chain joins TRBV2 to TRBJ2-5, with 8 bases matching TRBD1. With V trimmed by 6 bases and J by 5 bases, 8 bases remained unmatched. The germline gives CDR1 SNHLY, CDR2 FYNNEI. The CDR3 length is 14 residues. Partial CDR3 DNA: TGTGCCAGCAGCCTTGACAGGGGACGGGAGACC. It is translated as CASSLDRGRET. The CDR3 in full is CASSLDRGRETQYF.

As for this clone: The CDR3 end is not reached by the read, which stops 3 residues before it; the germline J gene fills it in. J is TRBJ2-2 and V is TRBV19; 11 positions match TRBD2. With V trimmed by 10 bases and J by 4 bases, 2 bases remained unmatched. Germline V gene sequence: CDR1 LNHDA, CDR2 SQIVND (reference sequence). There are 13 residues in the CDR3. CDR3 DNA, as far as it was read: TGTGCCACCACTAGCGGGAGCACCGGGGAG. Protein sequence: CATTSGSTGE. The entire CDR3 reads CATTSGSTGELFF.

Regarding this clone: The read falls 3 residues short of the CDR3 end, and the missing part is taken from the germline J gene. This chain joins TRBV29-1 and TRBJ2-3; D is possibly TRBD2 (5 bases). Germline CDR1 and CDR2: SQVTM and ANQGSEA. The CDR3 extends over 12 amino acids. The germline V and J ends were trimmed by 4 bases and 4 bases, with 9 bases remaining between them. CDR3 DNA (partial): TGCAGCGTTGTTCGGGGAGCAGATACG. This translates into CSVVRGADT. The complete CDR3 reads CSVVRGADTQYF.

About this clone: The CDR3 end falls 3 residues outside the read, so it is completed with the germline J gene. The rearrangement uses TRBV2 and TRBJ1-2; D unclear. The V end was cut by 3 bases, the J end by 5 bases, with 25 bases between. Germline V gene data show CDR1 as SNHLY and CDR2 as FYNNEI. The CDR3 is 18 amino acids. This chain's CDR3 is CASSDSLGEPSTSYGYTF. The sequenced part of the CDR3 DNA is TGTGCCAGCAGTGATTCCCTCGGGGAGCCATCCACCTCATATGGC.

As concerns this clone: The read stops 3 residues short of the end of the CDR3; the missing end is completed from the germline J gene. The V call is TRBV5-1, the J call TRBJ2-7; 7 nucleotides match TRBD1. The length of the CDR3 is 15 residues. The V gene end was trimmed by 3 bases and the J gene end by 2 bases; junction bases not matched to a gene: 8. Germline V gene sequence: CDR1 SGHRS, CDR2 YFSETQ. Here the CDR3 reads CASSYSGTAAYEQYF. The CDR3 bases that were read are TGCGCCAGCAGCTATTCCGGGACAGCCGCCTACGAG.

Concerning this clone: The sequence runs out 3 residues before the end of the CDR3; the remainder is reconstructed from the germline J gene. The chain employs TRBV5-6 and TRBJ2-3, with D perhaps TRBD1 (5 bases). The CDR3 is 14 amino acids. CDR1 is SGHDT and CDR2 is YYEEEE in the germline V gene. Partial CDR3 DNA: TGTGCCAGCAGCCAGGCAGGGTATCAAGAGACG. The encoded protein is CASSQAGYQET. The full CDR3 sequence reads CASSQAGYQETQYF. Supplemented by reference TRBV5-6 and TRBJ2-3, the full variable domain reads DAGVTQSPTHLIKTRGQQVTLRCSPKSGHDTVSWYQQALGQGPQFIFQYYEEEERQRGNFPDRFSGHQFPNYSSELNVNALLLGDSALYLCASSQAGYQETQYFGPGTRLTVL.

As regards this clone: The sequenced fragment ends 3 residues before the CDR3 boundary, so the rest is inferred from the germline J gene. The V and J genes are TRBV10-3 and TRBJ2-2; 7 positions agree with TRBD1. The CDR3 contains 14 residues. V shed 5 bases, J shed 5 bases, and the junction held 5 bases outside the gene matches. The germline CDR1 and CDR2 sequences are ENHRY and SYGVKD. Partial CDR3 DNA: TGTGCCATCAGTAACACAGGGGATACCGGGGAG. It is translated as CAISNTGDTGE. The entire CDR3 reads CAISNTGDTGELFF.

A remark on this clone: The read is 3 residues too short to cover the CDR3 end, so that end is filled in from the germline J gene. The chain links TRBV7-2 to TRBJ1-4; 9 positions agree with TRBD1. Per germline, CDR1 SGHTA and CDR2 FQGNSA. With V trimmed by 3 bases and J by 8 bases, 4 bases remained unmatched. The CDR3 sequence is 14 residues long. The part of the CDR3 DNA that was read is TGTGCCAGCAGCTTGGACAGGGGAGGCGAAAAA. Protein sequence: CASSLDRGGEK. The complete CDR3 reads CASSLDRGGEKLFF.

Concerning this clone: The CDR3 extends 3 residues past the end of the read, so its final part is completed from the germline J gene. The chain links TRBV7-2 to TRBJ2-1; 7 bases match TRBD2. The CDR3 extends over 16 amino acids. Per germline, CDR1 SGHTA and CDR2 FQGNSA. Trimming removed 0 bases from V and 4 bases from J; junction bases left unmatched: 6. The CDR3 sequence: CASSLAYSGVYNEQFF. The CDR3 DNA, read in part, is TGTGCCAGCAGCTTAGCGTACAGCGGGGTATACAATGAG.

The CDR3 loop reads CASSAGQGAGQPQHF. The sequenced part of the CDR3 DNA is TGTGCCAGCAGCGCGGGACAGGGGGCAGGTCAGCCC. V and J are TRBV9 and TRBJ1-5, with 12 bases lining up with TRBD1. From the germline J gene comes the end of the CDR3, since the read stops 3 residues before it. CDR1 and CDR2 from the germline V gene are SGDLS and YYNGEE. J gave up 6 bases and V 3 bases, and 4 bases lay outside the gene matches. The CDR3 sequence is 15 residues long.

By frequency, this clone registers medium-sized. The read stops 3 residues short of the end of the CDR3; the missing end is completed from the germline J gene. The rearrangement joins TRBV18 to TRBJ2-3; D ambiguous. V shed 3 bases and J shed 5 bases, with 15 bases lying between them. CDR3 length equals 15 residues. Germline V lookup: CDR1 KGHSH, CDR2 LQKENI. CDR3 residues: CASSPAPSGKDTQYF. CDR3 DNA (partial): TGTGCCAGCTCACCCGCCCCCTCGGGTAAAGATACG.

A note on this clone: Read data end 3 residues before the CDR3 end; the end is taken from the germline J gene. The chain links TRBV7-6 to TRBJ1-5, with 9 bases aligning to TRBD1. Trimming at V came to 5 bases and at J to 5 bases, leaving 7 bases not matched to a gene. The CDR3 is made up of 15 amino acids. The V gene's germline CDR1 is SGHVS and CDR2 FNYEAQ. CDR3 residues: CASSLGTGFYQPQHF. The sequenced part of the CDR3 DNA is TGTGCCAGCAGCCTCGGGACAGGGTTCTATCAGCCC.

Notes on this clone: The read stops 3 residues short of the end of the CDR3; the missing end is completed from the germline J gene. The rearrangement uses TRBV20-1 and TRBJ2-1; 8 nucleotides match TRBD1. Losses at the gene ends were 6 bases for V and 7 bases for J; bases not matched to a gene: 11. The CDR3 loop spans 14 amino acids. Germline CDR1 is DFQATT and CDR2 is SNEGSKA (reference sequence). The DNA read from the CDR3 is TGCAGTGCCGCCCCAGGACAGGGTCGTAATGAG. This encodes CSAAPGQGRNE. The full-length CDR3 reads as CSAAPGQGRNEQFF.

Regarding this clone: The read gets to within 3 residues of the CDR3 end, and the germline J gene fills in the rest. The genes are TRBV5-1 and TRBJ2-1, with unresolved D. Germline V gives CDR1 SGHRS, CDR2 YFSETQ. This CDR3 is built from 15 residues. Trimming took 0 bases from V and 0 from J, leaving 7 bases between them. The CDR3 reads CASSLGQSSYNEQFF. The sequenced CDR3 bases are TGCGCCAGCAGCTTGGGGCAGAGCTCCTACAATGAG.

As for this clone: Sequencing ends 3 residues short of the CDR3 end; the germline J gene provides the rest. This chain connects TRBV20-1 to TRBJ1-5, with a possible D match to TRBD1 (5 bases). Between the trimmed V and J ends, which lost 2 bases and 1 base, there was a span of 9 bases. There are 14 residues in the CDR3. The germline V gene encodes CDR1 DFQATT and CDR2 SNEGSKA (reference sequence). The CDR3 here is CSARPDNSNQPQHF. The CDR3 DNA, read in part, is TGCAGTGCTAGACCGGACAACAGCAATCAGCCC.

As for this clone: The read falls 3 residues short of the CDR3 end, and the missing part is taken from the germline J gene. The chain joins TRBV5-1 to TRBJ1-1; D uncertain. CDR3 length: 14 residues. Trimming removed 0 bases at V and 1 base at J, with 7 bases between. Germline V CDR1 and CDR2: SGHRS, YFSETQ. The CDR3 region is CASSLAQKNTEAFF. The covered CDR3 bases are TGCGCCAGCAGCTTGGCCCAAAAGAACACTGAA.